A selection of T cell receptor beta chains follows, all from one sample in a study of T cell responses to AZD1222 COVID-19 vaccine. Profiling relied on immunoSEQ multiplex PCR, and the TCRdb table lists in-frame clones only, not all of them. The sample includes 150,000 to 160,000 clones, roughly nine tenths of them seen just once. Specimen: peripheral blood, collected on day 0 of AZD1222 vaccination. The receptors were gathered from an adult in good health. The CDR3 runs from the conserved cysteine through the conserved F or W. D genes are given only for firm matches. Part of the rows lack a size; the others show once, few, many or a class for expanded clones.

V: TRBV6-5
D: TRBD1
size: NA
J: TRBJ1-2
DNA: TGTGCCAGCAGACCGACAGGGCAATATGGCTACACCTTC
CDR3: CASRPTGQYGYTF

V: TRBV11-3
D: NA
size: NA
J: TRBJ1-1
DNA: TGTGCCAGCAGCTTAGCGGGACGGAACACTGAAGCTTTCTTT
CDR3: CASSLAGRNTEAFF

V: TRBV5-1
D: NA
size: NA
J: TRBJ2-2
DNA: TGCGCCAGCAGCTTCGGCAGACCGAACACCGGGGAGCTGTTTTTT
CDR3: CASSFGRPNTGELFF

V: TRBV7-9
D: NA
size: NA
J: TRBJ2-5
DNA: TGTGCCAGCAGGGTCGGACAGCAAGAGACCCAGTACTTC
CDR3: CASRVGQQETQYF

V: TRBV5-4
D: NA
size: NA
J: TRBJ1-2
DNA: TGTGCCAGCAGCTTGGCGACAGGCCAGGATGGCTACACCTTC
CDR3: CASSLATGQDGYTF

V: TRBV11-2
D: NA
size: NA
J: TRBJ2-4
DNA: TGTGCCAGCAGCGATCGCGGCCCCGAAAACATTCAGTACTTC
CDR3: CASSDRGPENIQYF

V: TRBV19
D: NA
size: few
J: TRBJ2-1
DNA: TGTGCCAGTAGTATAGGACTTTACAATGAGCAGTTCTTC
CDR3: CASSIGLYNEQFF

V: TRBV6-5
D: TRBD2
size: NA
J: TRBJ2-7
DNA: TGTGCCAGCAGCGGGACTAGCGGGTACTACGAGCAGTACTTC
CDR3: CASSGTSGYYEQYF

V: TRBV12-2
D: NA
size: NA
J: TRBJ1-2
DNA: TGTGCAAGTCGCTTAGCTGCGGCAGGGTGGGTTATTAACTATGGCTACACCTTC
CDR3: CASRLAAAGWVINYGYTF

V: TRBV12-5
D: NA
size: NA
J: TRBJ2-5
DNA: TGTGCTAGTGGTCAACAGGGTCGCGAGACCCAGTACTTC
CDR3: CASGQQGRETQYF

V: TRBV29-1
D: NA
size: NA
J: TRBJ1-1
DNA: TGCAGCGTTATGGTAAGCGGGTTCGCGAACACTGAAGCTTTCTTT
CDR3: CSVMVSGFANTEAFF

V: TRBV19
D: NA
size: NA
J: TRBJ1-1
DNA: TGTGCCAGTAGTGGCCAGACAGAGAACACTGAAGCTTTCTTT
CDR3: CASSGQTENTEAFF

V: TRBV27
D: TRBD1
size: NA
J: TRBJ1-5
DNA: TGTGCCAGCAGTTGGGACAGGTATAGCAATCAGCCCCAGCATTTT
CDR3: CASSWDRYSNQPQHF

V: TRBV6-5
D: NA
size: NA
J: TRBJ2-1
DNA: TGTGCCAGCAGGAAGAGCCCCCCCTGGGATGAGCAGTTCTTC
CDR3: CASRKSPPWDEQFF

V: TRBV5-1
D: NA
size: NA
J: TRBJ1-2
DNA: TGCGCCAGCAGCTTACCTCCGGGGGCGTCTAATGGCTACACCTTC
CDR3: CASSLPPGASNGYTF

V: TRBV11-3
D: NA
size: NA
J: TRBJ1-4
DNA: TGTGCCAGCAGCTCCTCTTCAAGAACTAATGAAAAACTGTTTTTT
CDR3: CASSSSSRTNEKLFF

V: TRBV6-5
D: NA
size: NA
J: TRBJ2-5
DNA: TGTGCCAGCAGTTACTCGAAGACCCAGTACTTC
CDR3: CASSYSKTQYF

V: TRBV14
D: NA
size: NA
J: TRBJ2-7
DNA: TGTGCCAGCAGCCCTAGGGCAGGGAGCTCCTACGAGCAGTACTTC
CDR3: CASSPRAGSSYEQYF

V: TRBV9
D: TRBD2
size: NA
J: TRBJ2-2
DNA: TGTGCCAGCAGCGGCCCCCTAGCGGGAGGCCCCGGGGAGCTGTTTTTT
CDR3: CASSGPLAGGPGELFF

V: TRBV18
D: TRBD1
size: NA
J: TRBJ1-1
DNA: TGTGCCAGCTCGCCCCAGGGGGCCAGTCCAAACACTGAAGCTTTCTTT
CDR3: CASSPQGASPNTEAFF

V: TRBV11-2
D: NA
size: once
J: TRBJ2-6
DNA: TGTGCCAGCAGCACCTGGGAAGGGCAGCTCTCTGGGGCCAACGTCCTGACTTTC
CDR3: CASSTWEGQLSGANVLTF

V: TRBV5-1
D: NA
size: NA
J: TRBJ1-1
DNA: TGCGCCAGCAGCGCGGGGCTGAACACTGAAGCTTTCTTT
CDR3: CASSAGLNTEAFF

V: TRBV10-1
D: NA
size: NA
J: TRBJ1-4
DNA: TGCGCCAGCAGTGAGTCCCCCGAGGGGGAAGGGGAAAAACTGTTTTTT
CDR3: CASSESPEGEGEKLFF

V: TRBV4-1
D: TRBD2
size: few
J: TRBJ2-7
DNA: TGCGCCAGCAGCCATGCTAGCGGGGGCCTCTACGAGCAGTACTTC
CDR3: CASSHASGGLYEQYF

V: TRBV7-9
D: TRBD1
size: NA
J: TRBJ2-5
DNA: TGTGCCAGCAGCTTGGGACAGGTCCTTCGGCAAGAGACCCAGTACTTC
CDR3: CASSLGQVLRQETQYF

V: TRBV24-1
D: TRBD2
size: NA
J: TRBJ2-5
DNA: TGTGCCACCGGACTAGCGGGGTCCCAAGAGACCCAGTACTTC
CDR3: CATGLAGSQETQYF

V: TRBV3-1/TRBV3-2
D: TRBD2
size: NA
J: TRBJ2-7
DNA: TGTGCCAGCCGGCAGCGGGGCTCTATAGGTGAGCAGTACTTC
CDR3: CASRQRGSIGEQYF

V: TRBV5-6
D: TRBD1
size: NA
J: TRBJ1-5
DNA: TGTGCCAGCAGCTTGGTCAGGGGGGACTATAGCAATCAGCCCCAGCATTTT
CDR3: CASSLVRGDYSNQPQHF

V: TRBV19
D: TRBD1
size: NA
J: TRBJ1-1
DNA: TGTGCCATGAGCCAATTTCCAGGGGGTGGTGAAGCTTTCTTT
CDR3: CAMSQFPGGGEAFF

V: TRBV28
D: NA
size: NA
J: TRBJ2-7
DNA: TGTGCCAGCAGTTCCCCGTTCGGCCGGCAGTACTTC
CDR3: CASSSPFGRQYF

V: TRBV20-1
D: NA
size: NA
J: TRBJ1-1
DNA: TGCAGTGCTAGTCGATCAGGGAAGGTGAACACTGAAGCTTTCTTT
CDR3: CSASRSGKVNTEAFF

V: TRBV6-5
D: NA
size: NA
J: TRBJ1-3
DNA: TGTGCCAGCACATACCAACGGGGAAACACCATATATTTT
CDR3: CASTYQRGNTIYF

V: TRBV27
D: TRBD1
size: NA
J: TRBJ1-2
DNA: TGTGCCAGCAGTCACAACCCTGGGACAGGGTCGGACTATGGCTACACCTTC
CDR3: CASSHNPGTGSDYGYTF

V: TRBV18
D: NA
size: NA
J: TRBJ1-2
DNA: TGTGCCAGCTCACCACCGGGGGCAGGGGAAGTCTATGGCTACACCTTC
CDR3: CASSPPGAGEVYGYTF

V: TRBV4-1
D: TRBD1
size: NA
J: TRBJ1-6
DNA: TGCGCCAGCAGCCAAGGCGGACAGGCATCCTATAATTCACCCCTCCACTTT
CDR3: CASSQGGQASYNSPLHF

V: TRBV4-1
D: TRBD2
size: NA
J: TRBJ2-7
DNA: TGCGCCAGCAGCCGTCGGCCCGGGACTAGAGATGACGAGCAGTACTTC
CDR3: CASSRRPGTRDDEQYF

V: TRBV10-3
D: TRBD1
size: NA
J: TRBJ1-2
DNA: TGTGCCATCAGTGAGGGGCGGCACAGGGGGCTTGGTGGCTACACCTTC
CDR3: CAISEGRHRGLGGYTF

V: TRBV4-1
D: TRBD1
size: NA
J: TRBJ1-3
DNA: TGCGCCAGCAGCCACCTTACAGGGGGTACGTTTGGAAACACCATATATTTT
CDR3: CASSHLTGGTFGNTIYF

V: TRBV11-2
D: NA
size: NA
J: TRBJ1-2
DNA: TGTGCCAGCAGCTTACGGGCAGGGACACTTAACTATGGCTACACCTTC
CDR3: CASSLRAGTLNYGYTF

V: TRBV19
D: TRBD1
size: NA
J: TRBJ1-1
DNA: TGTGCCAGTACCCCGCGGGACAGGGTTCTAACTGAAGCTTTCTTT
CDR3: CASTPRDRVLTEAFF

V: TRBV28
D: TRBD1
size: NA
J: TRBJ1-1
DNA: TGTGCCATCCGAACAGGGGACACTGAAGCTTTCTTT
CDR3: CAIRTGDTEAFF

V: TRBV10-2
D: TRBD2
size: NA
J: TRBJ2-7
DNA: TGCGCCAGCCGGGAGGGGAGCTACGAGCAGTACTTC
CDR3: CASREGSYEQYF

V: TRBV7-7
D: TRBD2
size: NA
J: TRBJ2-1
DNA: TGTGCTAGCAGCCGACCCCTACGACTAGCGGGAGTCTCCAATGAGCAGTTCTTC
CDR3: CASSRPLRLAGVSNEQFF

V: TRBV15
D: NA
size: NA
J: TRBJ2-3
DNA: TGTGCCACCAGCAGAGGCGGGGAGGATACGCAGTATTTT
CDR3: CATSRGGEDTQYF

V: TRBV11-1
D: NA
size: NA
J: TRBJ1-6
DNA: TGTGCCAGCGGCAGGGCCTACCCGAATTCACCCCTCCACTTT
CDR3: CASGRAYPNSPLHF

V: TRBV2
D: TRBD1
size: NA
J: TRBJ1-2
DNA: TGTGCCAGCAGTGAAGGGGCAGGGGGAGGGTATGGCTACACCTTC
CDR3: CASSEGAGGGYGYTF

V: TRBV5-1
D: TRBD2
size: NA
J: TRBJ2-2
DNA: TGCGCCAGTGGCCTCCTGGCGGGAGGGACCGGGGAGCTGTTTTTT
CDR3: CASGLLAGGTGELFF

V: TRBV5-4
D: NA
size: NA
J: TRBJ2-1
DNA: TGTGCCAGCAGCCCTCAAACAGGGAACGGTGAGCAGTTCTTC
CDR3: CASSPQTGNGEQFF

V: TRBV6-1
D: NA
size: NA
J: TRBJ1-3
DNA: TGTGCCAGCAGTGAACAGGCACTGGGTTCGAGCACCATATATTTT
CDR3: CASSEQALGSSTIYF

V: TRBV3-1/TRBV3-2
D: TRBD2
size: NA
J: TRBJ2-1
DNA: TGTGCCAGCAGCCATAGCGGGGAGTACAATGAGCAGTTCTTC
CDR3: CASSHSGEYNEQFF

V: TRBV24-1
D: TRBD2
size: once
J: TRBJ2-1
DNA: TGTGCCACCAGTGATGTAGCGGGCAGGGTCAATGAGCAGTTCTTC
CDR3: CATSDVAGRVNEQFF

V: TRBV9
D: NA
size: NA
J: TRBJ2-1
DNA: TGTGCCAGCAGTCCCCCACGCTACAATGAGCAGTTCTTC
CDR3: CASSPPRYNEQFF

V: TRBV5-1
D: TRBD1
size: NA
J: TRBJ2-1
DNA: TGCGCCAGCAGCTCTAGGACAGGGGTGCATGAGCAGTTCTTC
CDR3: CASSSRTGVHEQFF

V: TRBV7-8
D: TRBD2
size: NA
J: TRBJ2-3
DNA: TGTGCCAGCAGCGGGACTAGCGGGGCCACAGATACGCAGTATTTT
CDR3: CASSGTSGATDTQYF

V: TRBV24-1
D: NA
size: NA
J: TRBJ1-1
DNA: TGTGCCACCAGTGAGACTAGTACAGGTGCGGCTTTCTTT
CDR3: CATSETSTGAAFF